This TCR beta chain is drawn from a study of blood T cell repertoires in COVID-19. Study information: The analysed material was cDNA or gDNA that came from T cells, B-cell-depleted T cells, or PBMCs.

Per the germline V gene, CDR1 is SGHTA and CDR2 is FQGNSA. There are 12 residues in the CDR3. V was clipped by 5 bases and J by 4 bases, with 6 bases between them. Seattle researchers signed up patients amid active infection and tracked them longitudinally. Sequencing used immunoSEQ multiplex PCR; TCRdb keeps in-frame clones, though not all of them. Of about 49,000 clones detected, 80% to 85% appear once; the ten largest clones hold around 20%. The TCR was taken from a woman over 75 with COVID-19, enrolled during active disease. V usage is TRBV7-2 and J usage is TRBJ2-1, with D unclear. What was sequenced was peripheral blood. CDR3 amino acids: CASSPSYNEQFF. CDR3 nucleotide sequence: TGTGCCAGCAGCCCCTCTTACAATGAGCAGTTCTTC.